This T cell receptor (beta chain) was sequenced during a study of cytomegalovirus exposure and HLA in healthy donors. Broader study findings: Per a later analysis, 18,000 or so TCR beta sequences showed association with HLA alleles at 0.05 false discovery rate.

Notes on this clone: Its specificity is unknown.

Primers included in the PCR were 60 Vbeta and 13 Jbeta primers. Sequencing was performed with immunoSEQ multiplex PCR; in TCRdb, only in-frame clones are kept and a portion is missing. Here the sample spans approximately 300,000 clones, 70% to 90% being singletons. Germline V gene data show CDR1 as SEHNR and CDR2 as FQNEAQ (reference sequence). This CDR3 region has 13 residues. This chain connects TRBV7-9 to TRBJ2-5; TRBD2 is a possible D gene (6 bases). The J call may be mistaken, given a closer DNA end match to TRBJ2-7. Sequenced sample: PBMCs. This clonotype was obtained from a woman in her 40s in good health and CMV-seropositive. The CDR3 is CASSWGLTYEQYF. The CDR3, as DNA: TGTGCCAGCAGCTGGGGACTGACCTACGAGCAGTACTTC.